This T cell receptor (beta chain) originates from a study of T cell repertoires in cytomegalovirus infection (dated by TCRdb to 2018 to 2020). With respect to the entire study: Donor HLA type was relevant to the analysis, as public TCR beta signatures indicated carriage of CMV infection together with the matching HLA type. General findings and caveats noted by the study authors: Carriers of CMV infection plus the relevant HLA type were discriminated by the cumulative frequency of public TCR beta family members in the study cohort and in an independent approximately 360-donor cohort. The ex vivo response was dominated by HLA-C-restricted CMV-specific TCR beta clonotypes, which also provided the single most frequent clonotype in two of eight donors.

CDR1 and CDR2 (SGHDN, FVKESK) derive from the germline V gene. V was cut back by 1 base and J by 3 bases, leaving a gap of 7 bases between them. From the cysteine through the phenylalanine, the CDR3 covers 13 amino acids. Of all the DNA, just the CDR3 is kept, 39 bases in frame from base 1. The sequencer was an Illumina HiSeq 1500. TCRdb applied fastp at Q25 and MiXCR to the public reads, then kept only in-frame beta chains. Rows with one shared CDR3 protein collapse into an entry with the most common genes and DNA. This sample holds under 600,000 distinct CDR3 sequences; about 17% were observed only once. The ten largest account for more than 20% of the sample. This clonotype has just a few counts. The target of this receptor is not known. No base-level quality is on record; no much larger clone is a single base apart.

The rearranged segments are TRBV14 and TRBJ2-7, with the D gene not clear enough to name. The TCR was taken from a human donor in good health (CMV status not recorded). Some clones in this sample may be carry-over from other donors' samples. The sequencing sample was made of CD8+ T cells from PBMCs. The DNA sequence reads TGTGCCAGCAGCCAAGCCAGTTTCTACGAGCAGTACTTC. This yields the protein CASSQASFYEQYF. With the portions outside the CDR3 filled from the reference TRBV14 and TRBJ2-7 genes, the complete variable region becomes EAGVTQFPSHSVIEKGQTVTLRCDPISGHDNLYWYRRVMGKEIKFLLHFVKESKQDESGMPNNRFLAERTGGTYSTLKVQPAELEDSGVYFCASSQASFYEQYFGPGTRLTVT.